This T cell receptor beta chain was captured by sequencing in a study of shared clonotypes between healthy human individuals. Across the whole study: Each donor's CD4 naive and CD4 memory cells filled three plates apiece, CD8 naive two, and CD8 memory one.

Method: immunoSEQ multiplex PCR; TCRdb's copy keeps in-frame clones and lacks some. The data show around 690,000 clones, 80% to 95% seen once. Points on this clone: Its antigen remains unknown.

Findings of the study overall: Naive subsets tended to show greater estimated richness than memory subsets.

All participating donors were Caucasian adults from Nashville, Tennessee. The CD8 memory fraction combined CD45RO+ cells with TemRA cells (CCR7-negative CD45RA+). The clonotype originates from a man aged 18 to 30 in good health. Some clones in this sample may be carry-over from other donors' samples. The sample was memory CD8+ T cells from PBMCs. The subset denotes: CD45RO+ cells pooled with CCR7-negative TemRA cells.

In DNA form, the CDR3 reads TGTGCCAGCAGCCTGTCGGGCTGGAACGAGCAGTACTTC. This codes for CASSLSGWNEQYF. The chain couples TRBV5-4 to TRBJ2-7; no firm D call. This CDR3 has 13 residues. V dropped 4 bases and J dropped 5 bases, with 13 bases sitting between them. Germline V gives CDR1 SGHNT, CDR2 YYREEE (reference sequence).